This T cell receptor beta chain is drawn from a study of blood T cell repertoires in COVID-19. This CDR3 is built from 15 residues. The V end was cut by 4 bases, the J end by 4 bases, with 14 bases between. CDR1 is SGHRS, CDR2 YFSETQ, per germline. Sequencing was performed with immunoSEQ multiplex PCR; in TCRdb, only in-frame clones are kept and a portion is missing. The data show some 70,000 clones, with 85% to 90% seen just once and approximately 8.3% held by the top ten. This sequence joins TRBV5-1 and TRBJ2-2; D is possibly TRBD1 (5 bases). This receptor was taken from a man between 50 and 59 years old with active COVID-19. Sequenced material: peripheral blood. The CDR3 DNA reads TGCGCCAGCAGCGTCACGTGGGGCGGCACCGGGGAGCTGTTTTTT. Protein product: CASSVTWGGTGELFF.